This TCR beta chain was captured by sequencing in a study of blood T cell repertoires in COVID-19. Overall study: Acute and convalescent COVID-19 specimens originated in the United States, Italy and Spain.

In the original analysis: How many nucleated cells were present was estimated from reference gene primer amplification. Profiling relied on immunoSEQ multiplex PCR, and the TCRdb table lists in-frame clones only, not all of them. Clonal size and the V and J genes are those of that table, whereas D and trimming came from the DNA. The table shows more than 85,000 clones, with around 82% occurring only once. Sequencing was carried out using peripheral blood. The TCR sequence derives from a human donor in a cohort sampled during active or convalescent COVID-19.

The CDR3: CASSLAQANEKLFF. As DNA, the CDR3 is TGCGCCAGCAGCTTAGCACAGGCCAATGAAAAACTGTTTTTT. The chain joins TRBV5-1 to TRBJ1-4; tentative D call: TRBD1 (5 bases). Germline V CDR1 and CDR2: SGHRS, YFSETQ. Trimming took off 2 bases at V and 5 bases at J, with 10 bases between the two ends. The CDR3 extends over 14 amino acids.